The sequence of this T cell receptor beta chain was determined in a study of cytomegalovirus exposure and HLA in healthy donors. Use of 60 Vbeta and 13 Jbeta primers characterized the PCR. Measured with immunoSEQ multiplex PCR; TCRdb has only the in-frame clones, and not every one. The sample holds around 150,000 clones, 75% to 90% seen once. Study-level findings and limits: Fewer N-insertions (relative to the 666-donor mean) were reportedly seen in an Asian-associated ancestry cluster in a later analysis.

Germline V gene data show CDR1 as MNHEY and CDR2 as SMNVEV (reference sequence). There are 13 residues in the CDR3. The germline V and J ends were trimmed by 4 bases and 3 bases, with 9 bases remaining between them. The sample holds one count of this clone. Its cognate antigen is unknown. This sequence was found in a woman aged 18-29 years in good health and CMV-seronegative. The genes are TRBV27 and TRBJ1-1; no clear D gene. The sequenced sample was PBMCs. The CDR3 DNA reads as TGTGCCAGCAGTTCCCCCCGAGACACTGAAGCTTTCTTT. Translating it yields CASSSPRDTEAFF.